This T cell receptor (beta chain) was sequenced during a study of T-cell reconstitution after alpha-beta-depleted transplantation in children. Whole-study findings and limits: Day-60 TCRbeta diversity that was high in some patients was derived from surviving recipient T cells and thymic progenitors. T-cell counts and diversity at one year following transplant were attributed mainly to newly produced T cells. Several hundred expanded graft clones reportedly gave rise to the alpha-beta T cells present about two months after transplant.

Molecular barcoding with unique molecular identifiers was used for the TCRbeta library. Each CDR3 protein is one row after TCRdb ran MiXCR on the PCR reads. Of 550,000 to 800,000 distinct CDR3 sequences listed, approximately 14% are singletons. This clonotype has only a few counts. The antigen is undetermined. This sample comprised PBMCs, obtained before TCRalphabeta/CD19-depleted stem cell transplant. The receptor was derived from a girl aged 2 to 9 with congenital amegakaryocytic thrombocytopenia, due to receive a stem cell transplant.

CDR3: CASSFDRLAGTNQETQYF. CDR3 bases: TGTGCCAGCAGTTTTGATCGACTAGCGGGTACCAACCAAGAGACCCAGTACTTC. The chain joins TRBV12-3 or TRBV12-4 to TRBJ2-5; 10 nucleotides agree with TRBD2. V gave up 3 bases and J gave up 0 bases; unmatched junction bases: 10. The CDR3 spans 18 residues.